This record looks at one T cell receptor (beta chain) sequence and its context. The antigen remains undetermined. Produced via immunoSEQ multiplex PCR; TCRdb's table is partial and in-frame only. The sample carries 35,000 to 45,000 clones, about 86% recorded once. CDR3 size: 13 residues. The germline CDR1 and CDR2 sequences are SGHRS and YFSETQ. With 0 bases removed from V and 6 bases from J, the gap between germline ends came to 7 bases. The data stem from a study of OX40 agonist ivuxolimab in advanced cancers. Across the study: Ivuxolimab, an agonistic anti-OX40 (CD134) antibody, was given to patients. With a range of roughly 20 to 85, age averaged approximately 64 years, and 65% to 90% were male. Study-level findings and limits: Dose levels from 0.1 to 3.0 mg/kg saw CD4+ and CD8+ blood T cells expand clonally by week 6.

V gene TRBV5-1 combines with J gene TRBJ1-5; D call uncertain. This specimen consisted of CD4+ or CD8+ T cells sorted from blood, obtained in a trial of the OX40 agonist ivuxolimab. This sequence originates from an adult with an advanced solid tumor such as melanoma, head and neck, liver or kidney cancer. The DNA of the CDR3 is TGCGCCAGCAGCTTGGAAGTGGGTCAGCCCCAGCATTTT. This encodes CASSLEVGQPQHF.